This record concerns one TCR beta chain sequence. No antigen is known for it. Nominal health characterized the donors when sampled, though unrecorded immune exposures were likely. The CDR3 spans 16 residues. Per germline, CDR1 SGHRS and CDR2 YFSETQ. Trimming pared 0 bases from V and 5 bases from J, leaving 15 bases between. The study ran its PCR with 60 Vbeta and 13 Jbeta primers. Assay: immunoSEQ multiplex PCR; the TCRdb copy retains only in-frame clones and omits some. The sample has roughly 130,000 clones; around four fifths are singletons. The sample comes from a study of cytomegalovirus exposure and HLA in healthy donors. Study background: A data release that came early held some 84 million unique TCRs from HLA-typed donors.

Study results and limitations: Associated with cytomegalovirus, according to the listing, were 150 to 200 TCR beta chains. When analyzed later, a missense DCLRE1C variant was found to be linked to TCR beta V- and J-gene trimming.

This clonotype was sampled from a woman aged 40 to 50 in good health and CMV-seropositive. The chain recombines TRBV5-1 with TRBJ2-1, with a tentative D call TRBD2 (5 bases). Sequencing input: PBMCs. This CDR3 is CASSLVGPGVDNEQFF. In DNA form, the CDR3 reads TGCGCCAGCAGCTTGGTTGGGCCCGGGGTCGACAATGAGCAGTTCTTC.